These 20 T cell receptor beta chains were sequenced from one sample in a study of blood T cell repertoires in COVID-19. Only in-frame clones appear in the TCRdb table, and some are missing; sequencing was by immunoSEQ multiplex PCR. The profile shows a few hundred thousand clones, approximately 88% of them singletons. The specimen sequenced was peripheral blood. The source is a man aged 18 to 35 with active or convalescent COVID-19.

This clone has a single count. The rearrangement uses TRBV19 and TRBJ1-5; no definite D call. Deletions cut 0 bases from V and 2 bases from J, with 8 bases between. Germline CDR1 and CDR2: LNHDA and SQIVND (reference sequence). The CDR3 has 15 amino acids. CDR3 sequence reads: CASSIDTGGNQPQHF. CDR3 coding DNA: TGTGCCAGTAGTATAGATACCGGGGGCAATCAGCCCCAGCATTTT.

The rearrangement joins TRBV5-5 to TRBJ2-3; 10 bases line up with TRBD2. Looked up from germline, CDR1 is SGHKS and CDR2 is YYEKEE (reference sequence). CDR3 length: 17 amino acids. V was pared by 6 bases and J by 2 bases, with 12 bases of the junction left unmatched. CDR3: CASNRGLAGAYTDTQYF. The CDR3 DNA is TGTGCCAGCAACCGAGGTCTAGCGGGGGCCTACACAGATACGCAGTATTTT.

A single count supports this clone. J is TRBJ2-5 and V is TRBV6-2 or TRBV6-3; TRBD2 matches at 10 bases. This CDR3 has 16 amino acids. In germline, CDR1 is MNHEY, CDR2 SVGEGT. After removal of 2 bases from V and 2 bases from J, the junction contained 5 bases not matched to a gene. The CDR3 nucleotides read TGTGCCAGCAGTTACACAGCGGGGGGGCGTCAAGAGACCCAGTACTTC. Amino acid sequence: CASSYTAGGRQETQYF.

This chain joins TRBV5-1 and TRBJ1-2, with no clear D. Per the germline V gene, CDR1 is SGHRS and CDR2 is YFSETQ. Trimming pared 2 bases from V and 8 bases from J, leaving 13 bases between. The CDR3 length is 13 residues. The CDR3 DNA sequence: TGCGCCAGCAGCTTTGAACGGGAAGTCGGCTACACCTTC. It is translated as CASSFEREVGYTF.

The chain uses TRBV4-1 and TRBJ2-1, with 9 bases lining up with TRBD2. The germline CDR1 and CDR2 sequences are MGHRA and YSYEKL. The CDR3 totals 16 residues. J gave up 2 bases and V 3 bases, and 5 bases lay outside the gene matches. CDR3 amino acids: CASSHFGGGAYNEQFF. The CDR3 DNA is TGCGCCAGCAGCCACTTCGGCGGGGGGGCCTACAATGAGCAGTTCTTC.

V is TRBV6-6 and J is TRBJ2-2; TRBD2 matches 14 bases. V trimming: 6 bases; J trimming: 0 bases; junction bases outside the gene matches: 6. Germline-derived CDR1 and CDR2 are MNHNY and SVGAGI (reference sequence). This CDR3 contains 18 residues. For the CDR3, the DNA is TGTGCCAGCAGCCGAGGACTAGCGGGGGGCTCGAACACCGGGGAGCTGTTTTTT. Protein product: CASSRGLAGGSNTGELFF.

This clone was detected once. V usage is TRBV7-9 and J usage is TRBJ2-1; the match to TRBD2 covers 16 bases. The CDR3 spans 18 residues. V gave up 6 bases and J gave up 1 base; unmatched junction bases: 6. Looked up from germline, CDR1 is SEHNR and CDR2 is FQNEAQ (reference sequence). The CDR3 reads CASRPGTSGGVSYNEQFF. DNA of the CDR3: TGTGCCAGCAGACCCGGGACTAGCGGGGGGGTTTCCTACAATGAGCAGTTCTTC.

DNA for the CDR3: TGTGCCAGCAGCTTAGTACAGGGAGGCAATCAGCCCCAGCATTTT. As protein: CASSLVQGGNQPQHF. V usage is TRBV7-2 and J usage is TRBJ1-5; a weak D match, TRBD1 (6 bases). Per germline, CDR1 SGHTA and CDR2 FQGNSA. CDR3 length equals 15 residues. V lost 1 base and J lost 2, with 9 bases in between. Full variable domain (rest looked up from reference TRBV7-2 and TRBJ1-5): GAGVSQSPSNKVTEKGKDVELRCDPISGHTALYWYRQSLGQGLEFLIYFQGNSAPDKSGLPSDRFSAERTGGSVSTLTIQRTQQEDSAVYLCASSLVQGGNQPQHFGDGTRLSIL.

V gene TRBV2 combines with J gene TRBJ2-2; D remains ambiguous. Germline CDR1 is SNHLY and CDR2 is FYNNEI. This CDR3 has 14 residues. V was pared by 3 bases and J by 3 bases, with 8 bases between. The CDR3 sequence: CASSDTEYTGELFF. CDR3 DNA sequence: TGTGCCAGCAGTGATACAGAATACACCGGGGAGCTGTTTTTT.

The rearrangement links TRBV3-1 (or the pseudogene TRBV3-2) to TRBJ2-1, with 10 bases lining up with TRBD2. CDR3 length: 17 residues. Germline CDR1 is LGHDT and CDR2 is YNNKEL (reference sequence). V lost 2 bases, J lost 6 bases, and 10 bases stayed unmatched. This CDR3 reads CASSQRIAGGRANEQFF. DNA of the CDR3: TGTGCCAGCAGCCAAAGAATAGCGGGGGGTCGGGCCAATGAGCAGTTCTTC.

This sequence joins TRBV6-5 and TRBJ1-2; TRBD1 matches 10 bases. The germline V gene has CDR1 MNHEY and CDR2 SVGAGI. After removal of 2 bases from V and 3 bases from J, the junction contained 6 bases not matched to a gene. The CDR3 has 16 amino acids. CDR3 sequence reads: CASSYEGQGIYYGYTF. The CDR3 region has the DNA TGTGCCAGCAGTTACGAGGGACAGGGGATATACTATGGCTACACCTTC.

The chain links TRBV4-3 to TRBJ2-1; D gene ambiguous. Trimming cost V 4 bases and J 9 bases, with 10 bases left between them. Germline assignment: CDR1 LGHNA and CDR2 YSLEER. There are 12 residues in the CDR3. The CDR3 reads CASSPSGSEQFF. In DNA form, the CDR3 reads TGCGCCAGCAGCCCTTCCGGTAGTGAGCAGTTCTTC.

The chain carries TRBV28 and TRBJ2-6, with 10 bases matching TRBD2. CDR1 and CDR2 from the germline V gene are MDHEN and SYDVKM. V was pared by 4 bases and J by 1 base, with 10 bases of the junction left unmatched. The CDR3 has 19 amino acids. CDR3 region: CASSSPRGLALSGANVLTF. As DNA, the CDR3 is TGTGCCAGCAGTTCCCCCCGGGGACTAGCGTTATCTGGGGCCAACGTCCTGACTTTC.

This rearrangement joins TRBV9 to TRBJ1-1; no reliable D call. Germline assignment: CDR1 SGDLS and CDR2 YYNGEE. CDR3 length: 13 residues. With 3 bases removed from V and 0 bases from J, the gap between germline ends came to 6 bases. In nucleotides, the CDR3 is TGTGCCAGCAGCGCCGGTATGAACACTGAAGCTTTCTTT. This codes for CASSAGMNTEAFF.

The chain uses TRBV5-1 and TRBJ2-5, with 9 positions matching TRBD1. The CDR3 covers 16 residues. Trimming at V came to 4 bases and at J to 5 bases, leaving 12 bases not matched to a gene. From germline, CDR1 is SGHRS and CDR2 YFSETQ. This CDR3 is CASSAPTGGKKETQYF. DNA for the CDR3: TGCGCCAGCAGCGCCCCGACAGGGGGAAAGAAGGAGACCCAGTACTTC. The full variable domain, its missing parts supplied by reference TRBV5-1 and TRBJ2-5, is KAGVTQTPRYLIKTRGQQVTLSCSPISGHRSVSWYQQTPGQGLQFLFEYFSETQRNKGNFPGRFSGRQFSNSRSEMNVSTLELGDSALYLCASSAPTGGKKETQYFGPGTRLLVL.

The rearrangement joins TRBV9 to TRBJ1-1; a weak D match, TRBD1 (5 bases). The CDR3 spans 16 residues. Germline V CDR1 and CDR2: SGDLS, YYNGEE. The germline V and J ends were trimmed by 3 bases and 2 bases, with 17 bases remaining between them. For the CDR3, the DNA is TGTGCCAGCAGCGCAAACTCAGGGCGCTACAACACTGAAGCTTTCTTT. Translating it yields CASSANSGRYNTEAFF. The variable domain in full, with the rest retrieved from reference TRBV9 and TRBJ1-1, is DSGVTQTPKHLITATGQRVTLRCSPRSGDLSVYWYQQSLDQGLQFLIQYYNGEERAKGNILERFSAQQFPDLHSELNLSSLELGDSALYFCASSANSGRYNTEAFFGQGTRLTVV.

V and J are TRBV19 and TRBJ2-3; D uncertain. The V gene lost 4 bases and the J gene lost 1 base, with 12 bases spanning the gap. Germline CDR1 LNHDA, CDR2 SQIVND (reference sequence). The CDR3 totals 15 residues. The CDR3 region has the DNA TGTGCCAGTAGTACCTTCCTGGGCGGCACAGATACGCAGTATTTT. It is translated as CASSTFLGGTDTQYF.

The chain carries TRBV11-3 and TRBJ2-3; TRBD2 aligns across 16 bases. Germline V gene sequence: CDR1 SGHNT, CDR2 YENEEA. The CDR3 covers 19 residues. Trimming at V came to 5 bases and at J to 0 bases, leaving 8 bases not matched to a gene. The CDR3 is CASSPTGTSGGGSTDTQYF. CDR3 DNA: TGTGCCAGCAGCCCCACCGGGACTAGCGGGGGGGGAAGCACAGATACGCAGTATTTT.

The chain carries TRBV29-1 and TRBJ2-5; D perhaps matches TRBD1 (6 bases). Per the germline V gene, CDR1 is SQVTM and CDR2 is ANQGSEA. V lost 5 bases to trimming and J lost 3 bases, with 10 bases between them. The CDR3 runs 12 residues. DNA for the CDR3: TGCAGCGTTCCACAGGGTGAAGAGACCCAGTACTTC. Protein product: CSVPQGEETQYF.

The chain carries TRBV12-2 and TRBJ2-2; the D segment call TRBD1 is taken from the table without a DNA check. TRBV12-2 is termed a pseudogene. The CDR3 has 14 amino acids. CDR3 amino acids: CASRQRQTTGELFF. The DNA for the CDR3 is TGTGCAAGTCGCCAAAGACAGACAACCGGGGAGCTGTTTTTT.